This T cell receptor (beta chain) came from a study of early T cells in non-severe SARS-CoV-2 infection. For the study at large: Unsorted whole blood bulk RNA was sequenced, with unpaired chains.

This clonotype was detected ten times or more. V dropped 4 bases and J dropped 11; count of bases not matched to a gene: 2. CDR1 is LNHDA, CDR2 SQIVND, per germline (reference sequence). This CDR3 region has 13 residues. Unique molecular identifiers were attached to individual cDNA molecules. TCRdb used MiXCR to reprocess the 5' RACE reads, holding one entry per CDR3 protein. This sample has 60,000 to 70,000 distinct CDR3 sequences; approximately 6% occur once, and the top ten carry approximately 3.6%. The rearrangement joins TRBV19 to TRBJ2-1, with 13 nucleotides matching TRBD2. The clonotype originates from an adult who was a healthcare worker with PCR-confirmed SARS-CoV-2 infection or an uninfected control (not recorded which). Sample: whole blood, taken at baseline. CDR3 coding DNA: TGTGCCAGTAGTACGGGGACTAGCGGGAAGCAGTTCTTC. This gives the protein CASSTGTSGKQFF.